This is a list of T cell receptor beta chains from one sample in a study of blood T cell repertoires in COVID-19. Measured with immunoSEQ multiplex PCR; TCRdb has only the in-frame clones, and not every one. The sample holds tens of thousands of clones, about nine tenths seen once. Sequencing was done on a sample of peripheral blood. These receptors were obtained from a woman aged 45-59 years with active or convalescent COVID-19. Each CDR3 is given with its conserved first and last residue.

TRBV19	18	TRBJ1-1	CASSPSRGQGGLNTEAFF
TRBV6-2/TRBV6-3	15	TRBJ2-6	CASSFGGTGANVLTF
TRBV18	15	TRBJ2-3	CASSPGGGGTDTQYF
TRBV6-5	11	TRBJ1-2	CASRQGLGYTF
TRBV7-6	12	TRBJ2-7	CAIRTGEGEQYF
TRBV6-5	15	TRBJ2-6	CASLEGAAGANVLTF
TRBV6-5	14	TRBJ2-7	CASSFSGTGDEQYF
TRBV20-1	16	TRBJ1-5	CSASTGGHPSNQPQHF
TRBV5-8	14	TRBJ1-5	CASSLAGGSQPQHF
TRBV5-1	12	TRBJ1-2	CASSDSGRGYTF
TRBV12-3/TRBV12-4	12	TRBJ1-1	CASQGLGTEAFF
TRBV9	14	TRBJ2-3	CASSARDYPDTQYF
TRBV4-3	15	TRBJ1-4	CASSQDGQENEKLFF
TRBV19	16	TRBJ2-5	CASSIAGTGGSETQYF
TRBV27	20	TRBJ1-6	CASRDTGFHFSSSYNSPLHF
TRBV9	15	TRBJ2-1	CASSVVSSGNNEQFF
TRBV30	15	TRBJ1-2	CAWSHLTGKRYGYTF
TRBV5-1	14	TRBJ2-1	CASSSSGGAYEQFF
TRBV27	15	TRBJ1-1	CASSLDFSVNTEAFF
TRBV5-1	15	TRBJ2-7	CASSTDSPGDIEQYF
TRBV9	18	TRBJ2-2	CASSVAPLGRVNTGELFF
TRBV29-1	11	TRBJ2-5	CSVELGETQYF
TRBV5-1	14	TRBJ2-2	CASSLVTVTGELFF
TRBV19	18	TRBJ1-5	CASSTRSGTVVSNQPQHF
TRBV6-1	14	TRBJ1-2	CASSESQGHYGYTF
TRBV9	14	TRBJ1-1	CASSVAARNTEAFF
TRBV6-5	13	TRBJ1-2	CASRTGSNYGYTF
TRBV6-5	15	TRBJ1-2	CASNGLRQGNYGYTF
TRBV27	13	TRBJ2-5	CASSLGAQETQYF
TRBV6-5	14	TRBJ1-2	CASSYVGGLYGYTF
TRBV10-3	17	TRBJ1-3	CAIRGQGTLLSGNTIYF
TRBV11-3	17	TRBJ2-7	CASSREKGQGVLDEQYF
TRBV7-9	12	TRBJ1-2	CASSLAGRSYTF
TRBV5-8	16	TRBJ2-5	CASSFPLRGGQETQYF
TRBV30	14	TRBJ2-7	CAWRSHYKGPEQYF
TRBV29-1	15	TRBJ1-2	CSVDPSGFVFRGYTF
TRBV5-4	13	TRBJ1-1	CASSTELPTEAFF
TRBV12-3/TRBV12-4	13	TRBJ1-1	CASSSTGSTEAFF
TRBV29-1	12	TRBJ1-5	CSVTRGGEVQHF
TRBV4-3	16	TRBJ2-1	CASSQATGTAYNEQFF
TRBV4-3	15	TRBJ2-7	CASSQDMSGGYEQYF
TRBV7-2	15	TRBJ1-2	CASSLQDRGYYGYTF
TRBV12-3/TRBV12-4	12	TRBJ1-6	CASSLPQSPLHF
TRBV3-1/TRBV3-2	17	TRBJ1-2	CASSQDRGKGSNYGYTF